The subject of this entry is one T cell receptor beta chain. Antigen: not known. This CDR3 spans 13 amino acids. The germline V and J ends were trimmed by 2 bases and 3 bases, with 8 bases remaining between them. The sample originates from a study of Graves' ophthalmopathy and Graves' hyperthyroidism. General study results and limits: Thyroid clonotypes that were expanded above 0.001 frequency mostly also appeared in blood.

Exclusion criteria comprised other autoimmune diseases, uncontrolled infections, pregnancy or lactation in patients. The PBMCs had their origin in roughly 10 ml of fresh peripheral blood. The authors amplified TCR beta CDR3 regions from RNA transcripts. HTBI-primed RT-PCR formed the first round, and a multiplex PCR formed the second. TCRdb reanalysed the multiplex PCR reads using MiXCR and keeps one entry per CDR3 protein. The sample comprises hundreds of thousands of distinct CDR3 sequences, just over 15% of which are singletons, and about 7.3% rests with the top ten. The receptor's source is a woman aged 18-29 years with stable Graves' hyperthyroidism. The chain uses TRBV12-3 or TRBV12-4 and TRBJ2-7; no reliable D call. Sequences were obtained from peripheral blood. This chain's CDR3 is CASSLNPYYEQYF. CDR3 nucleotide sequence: TGTGCCAGCAGTTTAAATCCCTACTACGAGCAGTACTTC.